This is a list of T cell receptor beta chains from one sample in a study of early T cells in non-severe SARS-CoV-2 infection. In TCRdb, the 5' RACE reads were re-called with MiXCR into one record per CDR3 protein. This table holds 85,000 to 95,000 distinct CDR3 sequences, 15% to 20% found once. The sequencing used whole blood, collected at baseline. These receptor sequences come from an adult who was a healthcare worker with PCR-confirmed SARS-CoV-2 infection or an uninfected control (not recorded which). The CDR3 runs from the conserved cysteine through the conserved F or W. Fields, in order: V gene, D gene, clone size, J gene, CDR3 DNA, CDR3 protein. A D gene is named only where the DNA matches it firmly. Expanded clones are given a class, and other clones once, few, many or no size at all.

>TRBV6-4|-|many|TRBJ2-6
TGTGCCAGCAGTCCCCTCTCTGGGGCCAACGTCCTGACTTTC
CASSPLSGANVLTF
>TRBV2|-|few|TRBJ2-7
TGTGCCAGCAGTGATGTACGGGAGCCCACCTACGAGCAGTACTTC
CASSDVREPTYEQYF
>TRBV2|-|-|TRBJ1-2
TGTGCCAGCAGTGAAGAAAGGGGCTACACCTTC
CASSEERGYTF
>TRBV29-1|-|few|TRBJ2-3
TGCAGCGCCCGATGGTGGACAGACACAGATACGCAGTATTTT
CSARWWTDTDTQYF
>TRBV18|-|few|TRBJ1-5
TGTGCCAGCTCACCCGGGGATAATCAGCCCCAGCATTTT
CASSPGDNQPQHF
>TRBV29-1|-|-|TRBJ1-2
TGCAGCGGGGATTATGGCTACACCTTC
CSGDYGYTF
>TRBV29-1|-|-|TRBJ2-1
TGCAGCGTTGAGTCGTCGGCGGCTGTGAGTAATGAGCAGTTCTTC
CSVESSAAVSNEQFF
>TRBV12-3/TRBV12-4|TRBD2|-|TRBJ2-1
TGTGCCAGCAAACCACCGGCCGCTAGCGGGAGCAATGAGCAGTTCTTC
CASKPPAASGSNEQFF
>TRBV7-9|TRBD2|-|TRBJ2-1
TGTGCCAGCAGCTTAACGCCTAGCGGGTCGTACAATGAGCAGTTCTTC
CASSLTPSGSYNEQFF
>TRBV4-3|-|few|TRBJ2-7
TGCGCCAGCAGCCAAGATGAAGGGACGGCGTACGAGCAGTACTTC
CASSQDEGTAYEQYF
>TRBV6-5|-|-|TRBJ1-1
TGTGCCAGCAAGTCCCTCGGGGCCCCCGAAGCTTTCTTT
CASKSLGAPEAFF
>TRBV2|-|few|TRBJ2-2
TGTGCCAGCATGGTGGCCGGGGAGCTGTTTTTT
CASMVAGELFF
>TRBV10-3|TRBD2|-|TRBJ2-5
TGTGCCATCAGTGATTCGGGTAGCGGGATTGAGACCCAGTACTTC
CAISDSGSGIETQYF
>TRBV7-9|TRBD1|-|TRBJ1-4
TGTGCCAGCAGCTCATCTACAGGGGGTAATGAAAAACTGTTTTTT
CASSSSTGGNEKLFF